This TCR beta chain was recorded in a study of post-analysis software for immune sequencing data. In this sample, this clonotype turned up many times. What it binds is unknown. At one boundary the junction diverges from the germline segment, which might be a read error. The germline V gene encodes CDR1 SGHRS and CDR2 YFSETQ. The CDR3 is made up of 15 amino acids. Study results and caveats: Relative to controls, patients had about 5 TRBV segments at higher frequency, with TRBV5-6, TRBV5-1 and TRBV20-1 among these.

Presence of unique molecular identifiers characterized the TCR beta cDNA libraries. TCRdb reanalysed the PCR reads using MiXCR and keeps one entry per CDR3 protein. The sample holds roughly 730,000 distinct CDR3 sequences; around 27% are singletons and the top ten take around 0.56%. The sequenced material came from blood. This receptor was identified in a girl aged 10-17 years with multiple sclerosis. The V gene is TRBV5-1, the J gene TRBJ2-6; D is perhaps TRBD1 (5 bases). CDR3 sequence (DNA): TGTGCCAGCAGCCTAGACAGCTCTGGGGCCAACGTCCTGACTTTC. Its translation: CASSLDSSGANVLTF.